The 11 T cell receptor beta chains in this list originate from one sample, sequenced in a study of glioma-infiltrating T cells. Amplification of TCR alpha and beta CDR3 regions from RNA used iRepertoire nested multiplex PCR. MiXCR, run by TCRdb on the multiplex PCR reads, gives a single entry per CDR3 protein. Altogether roughly 350,000 distinct CDR3 sequences are present, roughly two fifths being singletons, with the ten largest covering around 12%. The sequenced sample was glioma tissue, nonneoplastic brain tissue, or PBMCs (not recorded which). These receptors originate from a human donor with low-grade glioma or glioblastoma, undergoing nonglioma brain surgery, or in good health (not recorded which).

This chain's CDR3 is CASSQELVTDTQYF. The CDR3 bases are TGCGCCAGCAGCCAAGAACTAGTGACAGATACGCAGTATTTT. This chain connects TRBV4-3 to TRBJ2-3; D possibly corresponds to TRBD2 (5 bases). V lost 0 bases and J 3 bases, leaving 7 bases between the germline ends. The CDR3 contains 14 residues. Per the germline V gene, CDR1 is LGHNA and CDR2 is YSLEER.

Many counts were recorded for this clonotype. This chain links TRBV20-1 with TRBJ1-6; D is undetermined. Per germline, CDR1 DFQATT and CDR2 SNEGSKA (reference sequence). This CDR3 has 15 amino acids. The V gene lost 2 bases and the J gene lost 0 bases, with 8 bases spanning the gap. The CDR3 protein is CSARTESSYNSPLHF. The CDR3 nucleotides read TGCAGTGCTAGAACGGAGAGCTCCTATAATTCACCCCTCCACTTT.

This clonotype was seen a few times. The chain carries TRBV6-2 or TRBV6-3 and TRBJ1-1; unclear D gene. The V end lost 5 bases, the J end lost 0 bases, and 10 bases lay between the germline ends. This CDR3 has 14 amino acids. Germline lookup yields CDR1 MNHEY and CDR2 SVGEGT. The CDR3 coding sequence is TGTGCCAGCAGTCCACCCGGGTTGAACACTGAAGCTTTCTTT. Encoded protein: CASSPPGLNTEAFF.

For this clonotype: The CDR3 carries no conserved terminal phenylalanine or tryptophan, so it likely arises from a read error. The J gene is TRBJ2-1, the V gene TRBV20-1; weak D call: TRBD2 (6 bases). Trimming cost V 8 bases and J 2 bases, with 16 bases left between them. This CDR3 contains 14 residues. Germline lookup yields CDR1 DFQATT and CDR2 SNEGSKA (reference sequence). Written as DNA, the CDR3 is TGCAGTCCCAGGCTAGCGAGAGCCTACAATGAGCAGTTCCTC. It yields the protein CSPRLARAYNEQFL.

This chain connects TRBV13 to TRBJ2-5, with 11 bases identical to TRBD2. The CDR3 contains 14 residues. Germline V gene sequence: CDR1 PRHDT, CDR2 FYEKMQ (reference sequence). The ends lost 6 bases at V and 5 bases at J; junction bases unmatched: 5. The CDR3 sequence is CASRLAGAVETQYF. In DNA, the CDR3 is TGTGCCAGCAGACTAGCGGGAGCTGTGGAGACCCAGTACTTC.

The chain joins TRBV27 to TRBJ2-5; TRBD2 might be the D (7 bases). This CDR3 comprises 13 residues. Per germline, CDR1 MNHEY and CDR2 SMNVEV (reference sequence). V was trimmed by 3 bases and J by 9 bases, leaving 14 bases between them. This CDR3 is CASSFGQGRAQYF. The CDR3 DNA reads as TGTGCCAGCAGTTTCGGGCAGGGGAGGGCCCAGTACTTC.

The genes are TRBV4-1 and TRBJ2-7, with 8 bases fitting TRBD1. Germline CDR1 MGHRA, CDR2 YSYEKL. This CDR3 is 17 amino acids long. V shed 4 bases, J shed 2 bases, and the junction held 13 bases outside the gene matches. The CDR3 reads CASSRQIMGDRPYEQYF. The CDR3 nucleotides read TGCGCCAGCAGCCGGCAGATAATGGGGGACAGGCCCTACGAGCAGTACTTC.

This clonotype occurred a few times. The rearrangement joins TRBV4-2 to TRBJ1-1, with D hard to call. CDR1 LGHNA and CDR2 YNFKEQ come from the germline V gene. The CDR3 sequence is 15 residues long. Trimming stripped 0 bases from V and 5 bases from J, with 13 bases between. The CDR3 loop is CASSQDPLEETEAFF. CDR3 sequence (DNA): TGTGCCAGCAGCCAAGATCCCCTTGAGGAGACTGAAGCTTTCTTT.

In the case of this clonotype: The germline gene is not matched at one end of the junction; a read error may be the cause. The genes are TRBV28 and TRBJ1-1; weak D call: TRBD1 (5 bases). CDR1 and CDR2 (germline): MDHEN, SYDVKM. The CDR3 contains 15 residues. The CDR3 DNA reads as TGTGCCAGCAGTTTTCCACTGACAGCGAACACTCAAGCTTTCTTT. It codes for CASSFPLTANTQAFF. Combining the CDR3 with reference TRBV28 and TRBJ1-1 gives the whole variable domain DVKVTQSSRYLVKRTGEKVFLECVQDMDHENMFWYRQDPGLGLRLIYFSYDVKMKEKGDIPEGYSVSREKKERFSLILESASTNQTSMYLCASSFPLTANTQAFFGQGTRLTVV.

This clonotype was recorded a few times. The chain employs TRBV20-1 and TRBJ2-5; 9 nucleotides agree with TRBD2. CDR3 length: 15 residues. Germline V gives CDR1 DFQATT, CDR2 SNEGSKA (reference sequence). V lost 0 bases to trimming and J lost 5 bases; unmatched junction nucleotides: 7. For the CDR3, the DNA is TGCAGTGCTAGAGATGGGCTAGCGGGACCCGAGACCCAGTACTTC. It encodes CSARDGLAGPETQYF.

This clonotype has just one count. The rearrangement links TRBV4-1 to TRBJ2-7, with 8 nucleotides matching TRBD2. V shed 0 bases, J shed 2 bases, and the junction held 12 bases outside the gene matches. CDR1 is MGHRA and CDR2 is YSYEKL in the germline V gene. The CDR3 spans 18 residues. The CDR3 loop reads CASSQDEIGPGGTYEQYF. As DNA, the CDR3 is TGCGCCAGCAGCCAAGACGAGATCGGGCCGGGGGGGACCTACGAGCAGTACTTC.